The 2 T cell receptor beta chains presented below share a single source sample, sequenced in a study of cytomegalovirus exposure and HLA in healthy donors. PCR primers comprised 60 Vbeta and 13 Jbeta primers. Clones were sequenced by immunoSEQ multiplex PCR, and TCRdb holds only the in-frame ones, with some missing. This table has 250,000 or so clones, about nine tenths appearing once. Sequencing input: PBMCs. The receptors were sampled from a girl aged 2-10 years in good health and CMV-seronegative.

The chain has TRBV7-9 and TRBJ1-1; D is unresolved. Germline V lookup: CDR1 SEHNR, CDR2 FQNEAQ (reference sequence). The CDR3 has 12 amino acids. With 5 bases removed from V and 10 bases from J, the gap between germline ends came to 14 bases. The CDR3: CASSPRPESAFF. The CDR3 coding sequence is TGTGCCAGCAGCCCCCGCCCGGAGTCAGCTTTCTTT.

The genes are TRBV2 and TRBJ2-3; TRBD2 aligns across 7 bases. J was trimmed by 5 bases and V by 3 bases; bases with no gene match: 5. The CDR3 runs to 14 residues. Germline-derived CDR1 and CDR2 are SNHLY and FYNNEI. Here the CDR3 DNA reads TGTGCCAGCAGTGAGGGGGGGGTTTTAGATACGCAGTATTTT. This encodes CASSEGGVLDTQYF.